The entry below describes one T cell receptor beta chain. The antigen remains undetermined. Profiling relied on immunoSEQ multiplex PCR, and the TCRdb table lists in-frame clones only, not all of them. The sample records fewer than 120,000 clones, just under 95% being singletons. This sample was included in a study of T cell responses to AZD1222 COVID-19 vaccine. Study findings and constraints: Researchers took repertoire samples only after the peak T cell response had come. Increased Spike-specific TCR breadth and depth were observed after two AZD1222 doses.

The CDR3 sequence is 15 residues long. Germline V gene data show CDR1 as SNHLY and CDR2 as FYNNEI. Trimming removed 4 bases from V and 0 bases from J, with 12 bases in between. The source was peripheral blood, collected on day 0 of AZD1222 vaccination. The chain carries TRBV2 and TRBJ1-2, with D tentatively TRBD1 (5 bases). The TCR originated in an adult in good health. CDR3 amino acids: CASSGRGLANYGYTF. The CDR3 coding sequence is TGTGCCAGCAGTGGGCGGGGGTTAGCTAACTATGGCTACACCTTC.